The entry that follows covers one T cell receptor beta chain sequence. This record belongs to a study of cytomegalovirus exposure and HLA in healthy donors. The assay was immunoSEQ multiplex PCR, and TCRdb's table has in-frame clones only and misses some. The data contain approximately 20,000 clones, under 98% of them singletons. CDR3 length equals 14 residues. Trimming cost V 8 bases and J 1 base, with 14 bases left between them. From germline, CDR1 is MDHEN and CDR2 SYDVKM. The specimen was PBMCs. The clonotype comes from a man aged 25-45 years in good health and CMV-seropositive. The rearrangement uses TRBV28 and TRBJ1-1, with D tentatively TRBD1 (6 bases). The chain's CDR3 is CASQRTVTNTEAFF. In DNA form, the CDR3 reads TGTGCCAGCCAAAGGACAGTCACGAACACTGAAGCTTTCTTT.